The 23 T cell receptor beta chains below come from one sample, sequenced in a study of tumor and adjacent non-tumor tissue in lung cancer. The template was RNA from unsorted bulk tissue. This non-tumor lung sample came from over 3 cm beyond the tumor edge. TCRbeta libraries were built with three rounds of nested PCR, modified from ARM-PCR. TCRdb processed the multiplex PCR reads anew with MiXCR; each CDR3 protein has one entry. The data hold roughly 74,000 distinct CDR3 sequences, with 76% observed a single time. Sequenced input: distant non-tumor lung tissue. These receptor sequences come from a man in his 70s with non-small cell lung cancer.

Remarks on this clonotype: A read error may explain this, as a much larger clone is one base away. The chain employs TRBV6-6 and TRBJ2-5; perhaps TRBD2 as D (6 bases). CDR1 MNHNY and CDR2 SVGAGI come from the germline V gene (reference sequence). The CDR3 sequence is 14 residues long. The CDR3 sequence: CTSSYGREAETQYF. CDR3 DNA sequence: TGTACCAGCAGTTACGGCAGGGAGGCGGAGACCCAGTACTTC.

Turning to this clonotype: The junction and the germline gene differ at one end; a read error may be behind it. The genes are TRBV7-8 and TRBJ1-5; 8 bases match TRBD1. The germline gives CDR1 SGHVS, CDR2 FQNEAQ. The CDR3 is 19 residues long. The CDR3 sequence is CASSLARGTGDFSIQPQHF. The DNA of the CDR3 is TGTGCCAGCAGCTTAGCGCGTGGGACAGGAGATTTTAGCATTCAGCCCCAGCATTTT.

This clonotype was counted at least ten times. This chain joins TRBV11-2 and TRBJ2-2, with D tentatively TRBD1 (6 bases). V was trimmed by 1 base and J by 6 bases, leaving 15 bases between them. CDR1 and CDR2 from the germline V gene are SGHAT and FQNNGV. The CDR3 length is 16 residues. Here the CDR3 reads CASSLVGSGVAGELFF. CDR3 nucleotides: TGTGCCAGCAGCTTAGTCGGCTCAGGGGTCGCCGGGGAGCTGTTTTTT.

Worth noting for this clonotype: One end of the junction varies from germline; a read error may be responsible. V is TRBV28 and J is TRBJ1-1; D not certain. The CDR3 contains 14 residues. The V gene's germline CDR1 is MDHEN and CDR2 SYDVKM. For the CDR3, the DNA is TGTACCAGCAGATTCAGGACGGTAAACACTGAAGCTTTCTTT. Residues: CTSRFRTVNTEAFF.

In its sample, this clonotype was seen a few times. A much larger clone sits a single nucleotide away, making a read error possible. The rearrangement joins TRBV12-5 to TRBJ2-6; D remains unclear. The CDR3 length is 17 residues. The germline V gene has CDR1 LGHNT and CDR2 FRNRAP. The CDR3 protein is CASGLVPPESGDNVLTF. The CDR3 nucleotides read TGTGCTAGTGGTTTAGTTCCGCCCGAATCTGGGGACAACGTCCTGACTTTC.

This clonotype has a handful of counts. Relative to the germline gene, one junction end is altered; a read error may explain this. The chain carries TRBV11-2 and TRBJ2-3, with 12 bases identical to TRBD2. Germline V CDR1 and CDR2: SGHAT, FQNNGV. The CDR3 is 15 amino acids. CDR3 coding DNA: TGTGCTAGCAGCGCTAGCGGGAGGGCCATAGATACGCAGTATTTT. Its translation: CASSASGRAIDTQYF. The complete variable domain, with remaining parts taken from reference TRBV11-2 and TRBJ2-3, reads EAGVAQSPRYKIIEKRQSVAFWCNPISGHATLYWYQQILGQGPKLLIQFQNNGVVDDSQLPKDRFSAERLKGVDSTLKIQPAKLEDSAVYLCASSASGRAIDTQYFGPGTRLTVL.

Worth noting for this clonotype: At one end, the junction sequence differs from germline, possibly due to a read error. This rearrangement joins TRBV28 to TRBJ2-7; D is tentatively TRBD1 or TRBD2 (5 bases each). Germline lookup yields CDR1 MDHEN and CDR2 SYDVKM. CDR3 length: 13 residues. CDR3 coding DNA: TGTGCCAGTAGTTTTGAGGGGTTGTACGAGCAGTACTTC. It encodes CASSFEGLYEQYF. Filled out from reference TRBV28 and TRBJ2-7, the complete variable domain reads DVKVTQSSRYLVKRTGEKVFLECVQDMDHENMFWYRQDPGLGLRLIYFSYDVKMKEKGDIPEGYSVSREKKERFSLILESASTNQTSMYLCASSFEGLYEQYFGPGTRLTVT.

This chain joins TRBV5-1 and TRBJ2-3, with TRBD2 identical over 7 bases. This CDR3 comprises 15 residues. V shed 9 bases, J shed 4 bases, and the junction held 14 bases outside the gene matches. CDR1 is SGHRS and CDR2 is YFSETQ in the germline V gene. DNA for the CDR3: TGCGCCATCAGGGAGGGACTCCAAGGGGCAGATACGCAGTATTTT. It translates to CAIREGLQGADTQYF.

On this clonotype itself: A read error may account for a junction end that differs from germline. The chain employs TRBV6-6 and TRBJ1-1, with D tentatively TRBD1 (6 bases). CDR3 length: 14 residues. The germline V gene encodes CDR1 MNHNY and CDR2 SVGAGI (reference sequence). The CDR3 coding sequence is TGTGCCGCAGACCTTACAGGGTGGGACACTGAAGATTTATTT. This encodes CAADLTGWDTEDLF.

Details on this clonotype: The junction departs from germline at one end; a sequencing error may be responsible. This chain connects TRBV12-3 or TRBV12-4 to TRBJ2-3; D is perhaps TRBD1 (5 bases). The CDR3 is made up of 16 amino acids. The CDR3 DNA sequence: TGTACCAGCAGTTCAGGGATAGGGGCCCGCACAGATACGCAGTATTTT. It specifies CTSSSGIGARTDTQYF.

Concerning this clonotype: This may come from a read error, since a much larger clone is one base off. This chain links TRBV6-4 with TRBJ2-2, with 7 bases lining up with TRBD2. The germline V gene encodes CDR1 MRHNA and CDR2 SNTAGT. This CDR3 comprises 14 residues. CDR3: CASGEGGGTGELFF. In DNA, the CDR3 is TGTGCCAGCGGTGAAGGCGGGGGCACCGGGGAGCTGTTTTTT.

The V gene is TRBV29-1, the J gene TRBJ2-5; TRBD1 matches at 9 bases. This CDR3 has 13 amino acids. Germline V gives CDR1 SQVTM, CDR2 ANQGSEA. J was trimmed by 5 bases and V by 6 bases; bases with no gene match: 7. The DNA for the CDR3 is TGCAGCGTCGGACAGGGGTTCGAGGAGACCCAGTACTTC. It translates to CSVGQGFEETQYF.

Comment on this clonotype: In this CDR3 the conserved last residue, phenylalanine or tryptophan, is missing, so a read error is likely. The V call is TRBV11-2, the J call TRBJ2-3; 14 positions match TRBD2. The CDR3 has 17 amino acids. Trimming took 9 bases from V and 5 from J; bases not matched to a gene: 13. Germline CDR1 and CDR2: SGHAT and FQNNGV. CDR3 sequence: CARSPRLAGGRRDTQYI. The CDR3 nucleotides read TGTGCCAGAAGCCCTAGACTAGCGGGGGGGCGTCGAGATACGCAGTATATT.

The table lists this clonotype with a count of one. The V and J genes are TRBV7-9 and TRBJ1-2, with D uncertain. Trimming cost V 0 bases and J 10 bases, with 21 bases left between them. The CDR3 extends over 16 amino acids. Germline loops: CDR1 SEHNR, CDR2 FQNEAQ (reference sequence). This chain's CDR3 is CASSLAVETAITVYTF. DNA for the CDR3: TGTGCCAGCAGCTTAGCGGTAGAAACCGCAATTACTGTCTACACCTTC.

This clonotype was detected only once. The junction departs from the called germline gene at one end, perhaps through a read error. This rearrangement joins TRBV6-5 to TRBJ1-1, with D possibly TRBD1 on 6 matching bases. The CDR3 is 16 amino acids. Germline V CDR1 and CDR2: MNHEY, SVGAGI. CDR3 loop: CTSKQHGGGTNTEAFF. The CDR3 DNA follows: TGTACCAGCAAACAACACGGCGGGGGCACGAACACAGAAGCTTTCTTT.

This clonotype was seen a handful of times. Given the absence of the conserved phenylalanine or tryptophan at the CDR3 end, a read error is likely. The CDR3 nucleotides read TGCGCCTGCAGCCAAGCAGGGGTACATGGCTACACCTCC. It is translated as CACSQAGVHGYTS. The rearrangement links TRBV4-1 to TRBJ1-2; maybe TRBD1 (6 bases). The CDR3 is 13 residues long. The germline gives CDR1 MGHRA, CDR2 YSYEKL.

Comments on this clonotype: The junction and the germline gene differ at one end; a read error may be behind it. This chain joins TRBV4-1 and TRBJ2-3; no firm D call. Germline V gene lookup returns CDR1 MGHRA and CDR2 YSYEKL. The CDR3 is 18 residues long. The CDR3 bases are TGCGCCAGCAGCCAAGAATTCGGCACCGACGCAAGCACAGATACGCTGTATTTT. Encoded protein: CASSQEFGTDASTDTLYF.

On this clonotype itself: One end of the junction varies from germline; a read error may be responsible. V gene TRBV12-3 or TRBV12-4 combines with J gene TRBJ1-3; 9 bases are a match to TRBD1. CDR3 size: 18 residues. CDR3 amino acids: CASSHPGTGIGSRNTIYF. CDR3 DNA sequence: TGTGCCAGTAGTCATCCCGGGACAGGGATCGGCTCTCGAAACACCATATATTTT.

Points on this clonotype: The junction and the germline gene differ at one end; a read error may be behind it. The chain is built from TRBV29-1 and TRBJ1-1; no clear D gene. The CDR3 sequence is 15 residues long. Germline loops: CDR1 SQVTM, CDR2 ANQGSEA. The CDR3 DNA reads as TGCAGTGTCGACACCTTGCAGGCAGCGAACACTGGAGCTTTCTTT. Its protein is CSVDTLQAANTGAFF.

With regard to this clonotype: Germline and junction disagree at one end, which may indicate a read error. The chain couples TRBV29-1 to TRBJ2-3, with a possible D match to TRBD1 (6 bases). The V gene's germline CDR1 is SQVTM and CDR2 ANQGSEA. The CDR3 has 14 residues. CDR3 residues: CSVAGTSSTGTHYF. CDR3 DNA: TGCAGCGTCGCTGGGACATCCAGCACAGGTACGCACTATTTT.

Remarks on this clonotype: The junction does not match germline at one end; this may be a read error. The V call is TRBV28, the J call TRBJ1-3; D is uncertain. This CDR3 has 14 amino acids. Germline CDR1 reads MDHEN; CDR2 reads SYDVKM. This CDR3 is CPSSRLSSGNTIYF. CDR3 DNA sequence: TGTCCCAGCAGTCGACTGAGCTCTGGAAACACCATATACTTT.

The chain is built from TRBV7-8 and TRBJ2-1, with D perhaps given as TRBD1 or TRBD2 (5 bases each). Germline V lookup: CDR1 SGHVS, CDR2 FQNEAQ. The CDR3 sequence is 14 residues long. V was shortened by 2 bases and J by 5 bases, with 10 bases between the two germline ends. CDR3 coding DNA: TGTGCCAGCAGCTTATTTAGAGGGGACAATGAGCAGTTCTTC. Encoded protein: CASSLFRGDNEQFF.

A remark on this clonotype: A much larger clone lies a single base off, so this may be a read error. CDR3 protein: CASIMEGTNEKLFF. The CDR3 DNA reads as TGTGCCAGCATCATGGAGGGGACTAATGAAAAACTGTTTTTT. The genes are TRBV6-1 and TRBJ1-4; tentatively, D is TRBD1 (5 bases). The CDR3 loop spans 14 amino acids. CDR1 MNHNS and CDR2 SASEGT come from the germline V gene. V was cut by 7 bases and J by 2 bases, with 11 bases left in between.